This T cell receptor beta chain stems from a study of Ad26.COV2.S vaccination and SARS-CoV-2 variants. Study-wide context: Donor was one of the participants in the Ad26.COV2.S arm of the COV1001 trial.

Study-level results: Non-spike TCR breadth did not differ much between vaccine and placebo recipients.

The germline CDR1 and CDR2 sequences are SNHLY and FYNNEI. The length of the CDR3 is 15 residues. Trimming took 2 bases from V and 5 from J; bases not matched to a gene: 4. The treatment is: over 15 received Ad26.COV2.S at low or high dose, single or two shots; a few received placebo; per-sample allocation not given. Day 63 after the first injection of vaccine or placebo was the sampling time. TCRdb's table, derived via immunoSEQ multiplex PCR, lists solely in-frame clones and lacks some. Of some 340,000 clones in the sample, approximately 80% are singletons; the top ten hold 2% to 2.5%. Concerning this clone itself: The antigen is not known.

Sample: peripheral blood, taken in a trial of Ad26.COV2.S vaccine versus placebo. The TCR comes from a person between 18 and 65 years old who received the Ad26.COV2.S COVID-19 vaccine or a placebo. This sequence joins TRBV2 and TRBJ1-5, with 9 bases lining up with TRBD1. Here the CDR3 DNA reads TGTGCCAGCAGTGAAAACAGGGGGCTTCATCAGCCCCAGCATTTT. Amino acids: CASSENRGLHQPQHF.